Below are 10 T cell receptor beta chains sequenced from a single sample in a study of CXCR3-negative and CXCR3-positive naive CD8 T cells. 5' RACE with UMI labels generated the TRB cDNA libraries. No DNA is given; TCRdb re-called the 5' RACE reads and lists each CDR3 protein once. The table for this sample gives 46,000 or so distinct CDR3 sequences. The sample comprised naive CXCR3- CD8+ T cells from blood. Noted subset: CD45RO-CCR7+CD27+CD95- naive CD8+ T cells lacking CXCR3 (TNR3-). All receptors come from a human donor in good health. Some clones in this sample may be carry-over from other donors' samples.

The chain couples TRBV19 to TRBJ2-1; with no DNA, the TCRdb D assignment of TRBD2 cannot be verified. Per the germline V gene, CDR1 is LNHDA and CDR2 is SQIVND (reference sequence). This CDR3 spans 16 amino acids. CDR3 region: CASSVKAGRAYNEQFF.

The chain employs TRBV6-6 and TRBJ1-1; lacking DNA, the TRBD1 call made by TCRdb goes unchecked. The CDR3 covers 18 residues. In germline, CDR1 is MNHNY, CDR2 SVGAGI (reference sequence). CDR3 protein: CASSYLPPGLPDGTEAFF.

The V gene is TRBV11-1, the J gene TRBJ1-1; the TRBD1 assignment by TCRdb is unverifiable without DNA. CDR3 length: 13 amino acids. Germline loops: CDR1 SGHAT, CDR2 FQDESV (reference sequence). The CDR3 spells CASRNPGAAEAFF.

The CDR3 is CASSLSLENEQFF. This sequence joins TRBV5-6 and TRBJ2-1. The CDR3 is 13 amino acids. Germline V gene sequence: CDR1 SGHDT, CDR2 YYEEEE.

The chain uses TRBV20-1 and TRBJ2-7; TCRdb returns TRBD1, unconfirmable since there is no DNA. CDR1 and CDR2 (germline): DFQATT, SNEGSKA (reference sequence). This CDR3 has 13 amino acids. CDR3 sequence reads: CSAQGEGSYEQYF.

The chain carries TRBV4-3 and TRBJ2-7; TCRdb designates TRBD2, a call that cannot be tested without DNA. From germline, CDR1 is LGHNA and CDR2 YSLEER. The length of the CDR3 is 15 residues. The CDR3 reads CASSPAMAGGYEQYF.

The CDR3 here is CASSQDLTSQETQYF. The V and J genes are TRBV4-1 and TRBJ2-5; the TRBD2 assignment by TCRdb is unverifiable without DNA. CDR1 and CDR2 (germline): MGHRA, YSYEKL. This CDR3 contains 15 residues.

The V and J genes are TRBV5-6 and TRBJ2-1. Per the germline V gene, CDR1 is SGHDT and CDR2 is YYEEEE. The CDR3 spans 13 residues. This chain's CDR3 is CASSLSFYNEQFF.

This chain connects TRBV9 to TRBJ2-3; without DNA, the TCRdb call of TRBD1 cannot be checked. The germline V gene has CDR1 SGDLS and CDR2 YYNGEE. CDR3 length: 14 residues. CDR3 sequence reads: CASSVAGGSDTQYF.

V usage is TRBV5-1 and J usage is TRBJ2-3; the D gene TCRdb calls, TRBD2, cannot be checked with no DNA. There are 14 residues in the CDR3. Germline V gene sequence: CDR1 SGHRS, CDR2 YFSETQ. The CDR3 sequence: CASNTLGVADTQYF.